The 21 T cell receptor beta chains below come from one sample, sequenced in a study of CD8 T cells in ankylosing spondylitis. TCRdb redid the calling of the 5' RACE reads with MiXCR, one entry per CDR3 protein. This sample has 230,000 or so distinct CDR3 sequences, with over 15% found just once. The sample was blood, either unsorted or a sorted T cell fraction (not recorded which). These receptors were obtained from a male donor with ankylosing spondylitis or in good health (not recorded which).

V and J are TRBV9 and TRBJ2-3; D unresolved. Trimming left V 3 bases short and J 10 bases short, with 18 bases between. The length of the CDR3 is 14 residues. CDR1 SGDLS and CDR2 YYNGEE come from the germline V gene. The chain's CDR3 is CASSDPVDLDSQYF. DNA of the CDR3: TGTGCCAGCAGCGACCCAGTGGACCTCGACTCGCAGTATTTT.

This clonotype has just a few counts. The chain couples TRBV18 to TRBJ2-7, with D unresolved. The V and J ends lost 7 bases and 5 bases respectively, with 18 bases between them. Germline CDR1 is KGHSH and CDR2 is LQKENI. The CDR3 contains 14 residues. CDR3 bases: TGTGCCAGCTTCCCTCGGGCCGGCTTCGACGAGCAGTACTTC. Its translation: CASFPRAGFDEQYF.

The CDR3 loop reads CASAGLGQGWSEQYF. CDR3 DNA sequence: TGTGCCAGCGCCGGTCTGGGACAGGGTTGGAGCGAGCAGTACTTC. V gene TRBV3-1 combines with J gene TRBJ2-7; 9 nucleotides align to TRBD1. Trimming removed 8 bases from V and 6 bases from J; junction bases left unmatched: 14. Looked up from germline, CDR1 is LGHDT and CDR2 is YNNKEL (reference sequence). The CDR3 contains 15 residues.

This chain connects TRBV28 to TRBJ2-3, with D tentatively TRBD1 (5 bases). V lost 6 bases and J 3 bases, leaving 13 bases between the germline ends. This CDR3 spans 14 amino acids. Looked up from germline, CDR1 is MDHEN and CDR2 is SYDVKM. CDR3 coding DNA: TGTGCCAGCAGCTCAGACAGCGATACAGATACGCAGTATTTT. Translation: CASSSDSDTDTQYF.

As DNA, the CDR3 is TGTGCCAGCAGCTTAGCGCGAGTCGTGGGCGGGAGTCGGTACGAGCAGTACTTC. It is translated as CASSLARVVGGSRYEQYF. The chain is built from TRBV7-2 and TRBJ2-7, with 7 bases that match TRBD2. The V and J ends lost 0 bases and 4 bases, in that order; junction bases with no gene match: 15. Germline CDR1 reads SGHTA; CDR2 reads FQGNSA. The length of the CDR3 is 18 residues.

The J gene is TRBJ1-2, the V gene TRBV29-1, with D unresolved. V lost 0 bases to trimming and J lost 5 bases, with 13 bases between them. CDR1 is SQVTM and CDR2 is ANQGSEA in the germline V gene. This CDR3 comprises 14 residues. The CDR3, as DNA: TGCAGCGTTGAAGAAACCGGAAAGTCATATGGCTACACCTTC. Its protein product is CSVEETGKSYGYTF.

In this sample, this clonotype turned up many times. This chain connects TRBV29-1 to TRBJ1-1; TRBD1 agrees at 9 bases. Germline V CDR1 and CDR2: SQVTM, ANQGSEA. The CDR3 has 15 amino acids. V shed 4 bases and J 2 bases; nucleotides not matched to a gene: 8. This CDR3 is CSVATGGFGNTEAFF. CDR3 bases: TGCAGCGTTGCGACAGGGGGATTTGGCAACACTGAAGCTTTCTTT.

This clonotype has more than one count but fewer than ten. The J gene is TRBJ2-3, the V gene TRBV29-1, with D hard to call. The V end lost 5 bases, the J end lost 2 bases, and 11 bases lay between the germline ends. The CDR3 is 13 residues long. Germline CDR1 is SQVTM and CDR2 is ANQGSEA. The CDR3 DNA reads TGCAGCGTTCTGGTAGAGTCCACAGATACGCAGTATTTT. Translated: CSVLVESTDTQYF.

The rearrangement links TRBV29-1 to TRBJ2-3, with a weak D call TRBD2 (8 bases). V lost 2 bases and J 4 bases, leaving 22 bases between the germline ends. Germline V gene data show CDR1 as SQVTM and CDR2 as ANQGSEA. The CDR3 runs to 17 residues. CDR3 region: CSVEPQGDMREADTQYF. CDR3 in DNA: TGCAGCGTTGAACCCCAGGGGGACATGCGGGAGGCAGATACGCAGTATTTT.

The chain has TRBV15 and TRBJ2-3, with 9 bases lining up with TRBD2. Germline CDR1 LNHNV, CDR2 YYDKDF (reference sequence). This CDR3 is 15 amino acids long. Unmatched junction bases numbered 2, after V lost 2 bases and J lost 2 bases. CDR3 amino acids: CATSRRLADTDTQYF. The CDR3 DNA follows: TGTGCCACCAGCAGAAGACTAGCGGACACAGATACGCAGTATTTT.

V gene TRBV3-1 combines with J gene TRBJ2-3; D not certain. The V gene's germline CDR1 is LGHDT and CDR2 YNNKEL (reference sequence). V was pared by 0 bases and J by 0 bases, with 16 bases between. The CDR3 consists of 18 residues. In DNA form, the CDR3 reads TGTGCCAGCAGCCAAGATTTCCCGATTGGCGATAGCACAGATACGCAGTATTTT. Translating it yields CASSQDFPIGDSTDTQYF.

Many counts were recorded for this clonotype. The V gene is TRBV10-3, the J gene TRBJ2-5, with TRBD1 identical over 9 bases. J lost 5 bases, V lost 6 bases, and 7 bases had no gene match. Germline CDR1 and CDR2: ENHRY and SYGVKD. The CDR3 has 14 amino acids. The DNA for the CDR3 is TGTGCCATCAGCTGGACAGGGGAGTTTGAGACCCAGTACTTC. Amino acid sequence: CAISWTGEFETQYF.

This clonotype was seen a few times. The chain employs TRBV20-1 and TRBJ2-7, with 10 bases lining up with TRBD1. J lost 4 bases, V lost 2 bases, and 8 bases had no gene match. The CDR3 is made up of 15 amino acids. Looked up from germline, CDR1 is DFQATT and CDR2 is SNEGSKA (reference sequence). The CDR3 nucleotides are TGCAGTGCTAGACCCGGGGGACAGGGGATATACGAGCAGTACTTC. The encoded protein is CSARPGGQGIYEQYF.

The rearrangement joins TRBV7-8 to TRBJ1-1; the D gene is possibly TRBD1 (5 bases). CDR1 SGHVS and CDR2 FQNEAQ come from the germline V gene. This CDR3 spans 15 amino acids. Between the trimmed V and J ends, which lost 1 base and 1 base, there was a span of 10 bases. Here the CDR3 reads CASSLEAGRNTEAFF. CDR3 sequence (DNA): TGTGCCAGCAGCTTAGAAGCAGGGAGGAACACTGAAGCTTTCTTT.

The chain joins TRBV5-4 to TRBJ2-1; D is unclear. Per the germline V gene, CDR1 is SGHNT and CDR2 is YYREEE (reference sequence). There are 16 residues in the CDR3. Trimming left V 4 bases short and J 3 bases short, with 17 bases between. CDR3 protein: CASSIALATNYNEQFF. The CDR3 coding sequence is TGTGCCAGCAGCATCGCCCTCGCGACGAACTACAATGAGCAGTTCTTC.

The CDR3: CASSVSGGRYRKTQYF. DNA for the CDR3: TGTGCCAGCAGCGTATCTGGCGGGAGGTACCGGAAGACCCAGTACTTC. The rearrangement joins TRBV9 to TRBJ2-5; 8 bases are shared with TRBD2. The trim removed 1 base at V and 6 bases at J, leaving 11 bases unmatched. Germline V CDR1 and CDR2: SGDLS, YYNGEE. The CDR3 is 16 amino acids.

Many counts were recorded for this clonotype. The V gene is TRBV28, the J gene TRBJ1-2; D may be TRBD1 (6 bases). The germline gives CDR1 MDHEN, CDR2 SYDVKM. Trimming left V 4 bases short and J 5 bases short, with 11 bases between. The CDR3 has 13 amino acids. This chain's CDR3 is CASSSRTVYGYTF. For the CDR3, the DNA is TGTGCCAGCAGTTCCCGGACAGTATATGGCTACACCTTC.

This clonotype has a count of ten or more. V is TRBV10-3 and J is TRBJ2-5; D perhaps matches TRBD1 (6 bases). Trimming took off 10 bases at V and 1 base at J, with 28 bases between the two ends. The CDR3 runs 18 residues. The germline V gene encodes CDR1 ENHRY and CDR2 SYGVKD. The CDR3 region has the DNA TGTGCCACAAGGGCCCAAATAGGACAGTCAACGCTCCAAGAGACCCAGTACTTC. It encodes CATRAQIGQSTLQETQYF.

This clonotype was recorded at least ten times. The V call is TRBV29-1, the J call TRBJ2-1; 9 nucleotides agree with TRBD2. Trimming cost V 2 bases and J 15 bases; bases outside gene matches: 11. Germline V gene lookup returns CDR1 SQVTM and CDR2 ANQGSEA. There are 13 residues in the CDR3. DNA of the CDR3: TGCAGCGTTGAAATGATGGGTAGCGGGAGTTGGTTCTTC. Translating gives CSVEMMGSGSWFF.

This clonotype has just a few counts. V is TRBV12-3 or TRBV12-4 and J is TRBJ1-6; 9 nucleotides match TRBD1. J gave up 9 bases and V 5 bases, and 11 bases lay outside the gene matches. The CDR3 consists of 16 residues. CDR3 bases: TGTGCCAGCAGTCCCCGGACAGGGGCCTTCAGTTCACCCCTCCACTTT. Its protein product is CASSPRTGAFSSPLHF.

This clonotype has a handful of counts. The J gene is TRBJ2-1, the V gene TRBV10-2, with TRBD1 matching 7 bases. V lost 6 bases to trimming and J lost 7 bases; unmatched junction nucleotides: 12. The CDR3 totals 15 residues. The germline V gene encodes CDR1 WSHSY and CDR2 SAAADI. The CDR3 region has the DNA TGCGCCAGCAGAGCCTTCGTGACAGGGCGAAATGAGCAGTTCTTC. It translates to CASRAFVTGRNEQFF.